This note documents a single T cell receptor beta chain sequence. Distinct nucleotide sequences in the sample also encode this CDR3. This sample was included in a study of blood T cell repertoires in COVID-19. Across the whole study: Samples came from the United States, Italy and Spain, spanning acute and convalescent COVID-19. PBMCs, B-cell-depleted T cells, or T cells provided the cDNA or gDNA that made up the material.

As originally analysed: The assay estimated nucleated cells by amplifying reference gene primers. Only in-frame clones appear in the TCRdb table, and some are missing; sequencing was by immunoSEQ multiplex PCR. V, J and clone size derive from that table, while D and trimming were established from the DNA sequence. The top ten clones hold approximately 21% of a sample with 50,000 to 75,000 clones, around 77% of them seen once. CDR3 length: 15 amino acids. Trimming took 1 base from V and 2 from J; bases not matched to a gene: 1. The germline V gene has CDR1 SGHTA and CDR2 FQGNSA. The clonotype originates from a man aged 80 or over with active or convalescent COVID-19. Sequenced sample: peripheral blood. The V and J genes are TRBV7-2 and TRBJ2-3, with TRBD2 identical over 9 bases. The CDR3 region is CASSLGGRATDTQYF. The CDR3 coding sequence is TGTGCCAGCAGCTTAGGCGGGAGGGCCACAGATACGCAGTATTTT.